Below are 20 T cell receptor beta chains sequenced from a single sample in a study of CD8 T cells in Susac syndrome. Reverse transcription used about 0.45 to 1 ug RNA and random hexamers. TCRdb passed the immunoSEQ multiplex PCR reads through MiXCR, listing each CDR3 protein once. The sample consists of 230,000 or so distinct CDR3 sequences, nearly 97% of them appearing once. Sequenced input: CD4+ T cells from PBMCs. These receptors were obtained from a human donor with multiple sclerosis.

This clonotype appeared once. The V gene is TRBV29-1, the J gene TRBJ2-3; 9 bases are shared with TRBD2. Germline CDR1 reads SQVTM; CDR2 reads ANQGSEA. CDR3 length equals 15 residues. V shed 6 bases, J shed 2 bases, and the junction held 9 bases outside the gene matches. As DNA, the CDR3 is TGCAGCGTGGCGCTGGGACTAGCTAACACAGATACGCAGTATTTT. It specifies CSVALGLANTDTQYF.

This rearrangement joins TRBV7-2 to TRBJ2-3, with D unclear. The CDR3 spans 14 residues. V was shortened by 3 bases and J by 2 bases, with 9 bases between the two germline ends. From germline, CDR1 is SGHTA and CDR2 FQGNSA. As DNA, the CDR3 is TGTGCCAGCAGCTTTCAGCTGTTCACAGATACGCAGTATTTT. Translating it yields CASSFQLFTDTQYF.

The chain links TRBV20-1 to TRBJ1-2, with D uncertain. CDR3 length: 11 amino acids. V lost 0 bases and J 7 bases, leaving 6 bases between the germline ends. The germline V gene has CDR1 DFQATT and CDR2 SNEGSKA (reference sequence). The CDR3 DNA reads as TGCAGTGCTAGAGATACCCTTGGCTACACCTTC. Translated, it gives CSARDTLGYTF.

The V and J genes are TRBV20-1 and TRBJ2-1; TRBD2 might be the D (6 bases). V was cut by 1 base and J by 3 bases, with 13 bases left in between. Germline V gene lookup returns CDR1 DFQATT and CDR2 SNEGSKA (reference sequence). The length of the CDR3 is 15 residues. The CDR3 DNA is TGCAGTGCTAGAGTGGCAGGACTACTCTACAATGAGCAGTTCTTC. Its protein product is CSARVAGLLYNEQFF.

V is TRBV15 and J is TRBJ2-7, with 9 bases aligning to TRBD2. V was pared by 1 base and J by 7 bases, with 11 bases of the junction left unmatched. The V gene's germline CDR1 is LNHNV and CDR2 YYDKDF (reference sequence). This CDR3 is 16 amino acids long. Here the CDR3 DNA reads TGTGCCACCAGCAGAGGGGTAGCGGGGGCCTACCTGGAGCAGTACTTC. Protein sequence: CATSRGVAGAYLEQYF.

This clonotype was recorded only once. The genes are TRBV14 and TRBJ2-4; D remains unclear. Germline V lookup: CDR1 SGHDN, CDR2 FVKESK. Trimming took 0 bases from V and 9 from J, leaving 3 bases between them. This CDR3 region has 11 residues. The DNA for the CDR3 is TGTGCCAGCAGCCAAGATCTCATTCAGTACTTC. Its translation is CASSQDLIQYF.

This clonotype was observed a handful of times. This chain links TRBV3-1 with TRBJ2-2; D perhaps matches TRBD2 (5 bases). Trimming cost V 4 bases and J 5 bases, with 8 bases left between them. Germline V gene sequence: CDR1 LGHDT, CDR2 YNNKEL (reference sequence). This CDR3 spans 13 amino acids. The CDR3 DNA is TGTGCCAGCAGCCGCTCGGGAACCGGGGAGCTGTTTTTT. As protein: CASSRSGTGELFF.

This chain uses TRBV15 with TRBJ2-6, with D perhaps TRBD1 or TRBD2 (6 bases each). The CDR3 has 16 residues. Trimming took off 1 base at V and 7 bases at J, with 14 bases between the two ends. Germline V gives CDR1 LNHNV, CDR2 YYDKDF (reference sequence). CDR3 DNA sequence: TGTGCCACCAGCAGAGTTGGGGGGCGCGGTGCCAACGTCCTGACTTTC. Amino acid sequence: CATSRVGGRGANVLTF.

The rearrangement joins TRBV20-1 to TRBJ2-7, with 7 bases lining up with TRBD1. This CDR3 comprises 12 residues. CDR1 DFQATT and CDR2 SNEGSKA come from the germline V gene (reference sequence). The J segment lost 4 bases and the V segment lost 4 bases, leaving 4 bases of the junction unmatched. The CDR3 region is CSAMPGGYEQYF. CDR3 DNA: TGCAGTGCTATGCCAGGGGGTTACGAGCAGTACTTC.

The CDR3 sequence: CASSLEAGTYGYTF. CDR3 sequence (DNA): TGTGCCAGCAGCTTAGAGGCTGGAACCTATGGCTACACCTTC. The rearrangement joins TRBV11-2 to TRBJ1-2, with D unclear. V gave up 0 bases and J gave up 4 bases, with 9 bases separating them. The CDR3 has 14 amino acids. The V gene's germline CDR1 is SGHAT and CDR2 FQNNGV.

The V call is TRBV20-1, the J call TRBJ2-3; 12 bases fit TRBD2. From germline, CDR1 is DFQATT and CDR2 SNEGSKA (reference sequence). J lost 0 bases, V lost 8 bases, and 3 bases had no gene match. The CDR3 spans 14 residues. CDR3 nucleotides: TGCAGTTTACTAGCGGGGGGTAGCACAGATACGCAGTATTTT. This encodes CSLLAGGSTDTQYF.

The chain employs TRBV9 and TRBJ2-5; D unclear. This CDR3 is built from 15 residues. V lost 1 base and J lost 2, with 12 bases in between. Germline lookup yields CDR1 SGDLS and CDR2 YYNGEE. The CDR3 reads CASSVLMDRQETQYF. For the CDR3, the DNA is TGTGCCAGCAGCGTACTTATGGACCGGCAAGAGACCCAGTACTTC.

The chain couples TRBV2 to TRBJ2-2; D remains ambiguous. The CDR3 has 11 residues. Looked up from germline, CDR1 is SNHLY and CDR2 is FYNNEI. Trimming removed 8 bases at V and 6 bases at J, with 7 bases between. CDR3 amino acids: CASERPGELFF. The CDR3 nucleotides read TGTGCCAGCGAAAGACCCGGGGAGCTGTTTTTT.

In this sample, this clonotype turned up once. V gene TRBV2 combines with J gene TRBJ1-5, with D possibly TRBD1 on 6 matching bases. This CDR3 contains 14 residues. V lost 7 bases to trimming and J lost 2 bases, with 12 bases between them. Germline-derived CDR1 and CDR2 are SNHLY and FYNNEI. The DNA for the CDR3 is TGTGCCAGCACCCTTGGACAGCGCAATCAGCCCCAGCATTTT. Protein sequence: CASTLGQRNQPQHF.

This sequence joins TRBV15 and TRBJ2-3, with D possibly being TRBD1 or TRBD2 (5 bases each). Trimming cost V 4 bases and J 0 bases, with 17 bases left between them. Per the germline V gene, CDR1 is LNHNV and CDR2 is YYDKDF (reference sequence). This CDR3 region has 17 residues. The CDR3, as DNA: TGTGCCACCAGCACCCGCCTTGGGGGACCAAGCACAGATACGCAGTATTTT. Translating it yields CATSTRLGGPSTDTQYF.

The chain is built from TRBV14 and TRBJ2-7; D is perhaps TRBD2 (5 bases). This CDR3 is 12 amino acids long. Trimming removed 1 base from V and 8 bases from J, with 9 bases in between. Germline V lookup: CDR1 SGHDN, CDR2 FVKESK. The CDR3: CASSQVQRKQYF. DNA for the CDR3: TGTGCCAGCAGCCAAGTTCAGCGGAAGCAGTACTTC.

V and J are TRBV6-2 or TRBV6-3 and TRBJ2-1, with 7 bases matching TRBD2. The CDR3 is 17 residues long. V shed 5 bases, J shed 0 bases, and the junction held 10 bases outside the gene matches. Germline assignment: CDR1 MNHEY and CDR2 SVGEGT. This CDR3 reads CASSQLPGGGSYNEQFF. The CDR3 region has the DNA TGTGCCAGCAGTCAATTGCCGGGGGGAGGCTCCTACAATGAGCAGTTCTTC.

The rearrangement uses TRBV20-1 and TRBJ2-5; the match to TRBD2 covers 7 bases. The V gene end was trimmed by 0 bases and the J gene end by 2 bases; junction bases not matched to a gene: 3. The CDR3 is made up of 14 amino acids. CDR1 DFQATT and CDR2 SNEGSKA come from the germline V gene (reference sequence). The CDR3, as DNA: TGCAGTGCTAGAGATCGGCGGGGGCAAGAGACCCAGTACTTC. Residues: CSARDRRGQETQYF.

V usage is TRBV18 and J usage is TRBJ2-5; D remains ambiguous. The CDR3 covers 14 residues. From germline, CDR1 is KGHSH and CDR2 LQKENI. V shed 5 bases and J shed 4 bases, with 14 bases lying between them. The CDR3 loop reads CASSGRVGRETQYF. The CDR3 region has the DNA TGTGCCAGCTCAGGAAGGGTTGGCAGAGAGACCCAGTACTTC. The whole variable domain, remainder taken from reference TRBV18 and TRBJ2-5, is NAGVMQNPRHLVRRRGQEARLRCSPMKGHSHVYWYRQLPEEGLKFMVYLQKENIIDESGMPKERFSAEFPKEGPSILRIQQVVRGDSAAYFCASSGRVGRETQYFGPGTRLLVL.

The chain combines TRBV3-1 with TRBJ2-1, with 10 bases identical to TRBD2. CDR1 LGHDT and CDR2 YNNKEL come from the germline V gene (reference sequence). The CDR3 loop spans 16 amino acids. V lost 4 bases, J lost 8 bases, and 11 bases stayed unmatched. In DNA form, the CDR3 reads TGTGCCAGCAGCCCCCCCGGGCTAGCGGGAGTGGATGAGCAGTTCTTC. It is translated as CASSPPGLAGVDEQFF.